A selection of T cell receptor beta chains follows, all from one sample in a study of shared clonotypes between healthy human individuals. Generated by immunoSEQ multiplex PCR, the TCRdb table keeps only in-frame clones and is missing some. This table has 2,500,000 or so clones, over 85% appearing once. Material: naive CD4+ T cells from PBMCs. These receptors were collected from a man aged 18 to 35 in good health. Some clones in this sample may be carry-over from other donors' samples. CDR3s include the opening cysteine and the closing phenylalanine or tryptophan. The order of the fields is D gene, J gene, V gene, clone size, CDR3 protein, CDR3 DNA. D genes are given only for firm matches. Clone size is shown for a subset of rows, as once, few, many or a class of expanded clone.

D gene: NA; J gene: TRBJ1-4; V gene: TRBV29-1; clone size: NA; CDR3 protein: CSVGGQANEKLFF; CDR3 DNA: TGCAGCGTTGGTGGCCAGGCTAATGAAAAACTGTTTTTT
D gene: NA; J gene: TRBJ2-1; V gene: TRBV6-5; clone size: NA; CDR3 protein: CASSYLAEISYNEQFF; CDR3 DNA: TGTGCCAGCAGTTATTTAGCGGAGATCTCCTACAATGAGCAGTTCTTC
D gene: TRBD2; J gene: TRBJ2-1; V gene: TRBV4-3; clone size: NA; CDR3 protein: CASSQDPGLLPYNEQFF; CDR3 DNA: TGCGCCAGCAGCCAAGACCCGGGACTACTTCCTTACAATGAGCAGTTCTTC
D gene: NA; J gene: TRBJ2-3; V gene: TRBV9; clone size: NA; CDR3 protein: CASSVARSTDTQYF; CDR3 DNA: TGTGCCAGCAGCGTAGCGAGAAGCACAGATACGCAGTATTTT
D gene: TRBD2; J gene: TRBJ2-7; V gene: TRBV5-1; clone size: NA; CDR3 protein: CASSLLLAGESYEQYF; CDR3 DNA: TGCGCCAGCAGCTTGCTTCTAGCGGGAGAATCCTACGAGCAGTACTTC
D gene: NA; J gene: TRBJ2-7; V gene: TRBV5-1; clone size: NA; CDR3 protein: CASSLAFSGEQYF; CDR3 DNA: TGCGCCAGCAGCTTGGCCTTCTCGGGCGAGCAGTACTTC
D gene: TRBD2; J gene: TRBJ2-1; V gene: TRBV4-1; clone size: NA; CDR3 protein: CASSQGLAGGLYNEQFF; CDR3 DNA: TGCGCCAGCAGCCAGGGACTAGCGGGAGGACTCTACAATGAGCAGTTCTTC
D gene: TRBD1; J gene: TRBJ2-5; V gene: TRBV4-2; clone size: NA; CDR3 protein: CASSQDDRGQETQYF; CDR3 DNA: TGTGCCAGCAGCCAAGACGACAGGGGGCAAGAGACCCAGTACTTC
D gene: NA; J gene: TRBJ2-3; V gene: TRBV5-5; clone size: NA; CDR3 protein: CASSPTGSLTDTQYF; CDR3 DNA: TGTGCCAGCAGTCCTACAGGGTCTCTCACAGATACGCAGTATTTT
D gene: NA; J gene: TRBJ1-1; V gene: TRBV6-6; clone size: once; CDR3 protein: CASSYGGVGTEAFF; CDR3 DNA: TGTGCCAGCAGTTACGGGGGCGTCGGTACTGAAGCTTTCTTT
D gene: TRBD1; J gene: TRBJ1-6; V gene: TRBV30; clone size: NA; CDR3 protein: CAWSGPTGGNSPLHF; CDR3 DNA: TGTGCCTGGAGTGGGCCGACAGGGGGTAATTCACCCCTCCACTTT
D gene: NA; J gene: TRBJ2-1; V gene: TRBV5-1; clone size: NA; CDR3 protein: CASSPHPPGASYNEQFF; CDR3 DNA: TGCGCCAGCAGCCCCCACCCACCAGGTGCGAGCTACAATGAGCAGTTCTTC
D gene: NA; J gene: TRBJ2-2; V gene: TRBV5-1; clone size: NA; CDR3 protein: CASSLGTTTNTGELFF; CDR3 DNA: TGCGCCAGCAGCTTGGGCACGACCACGAACACCGGGGAGCTGTTTTTT
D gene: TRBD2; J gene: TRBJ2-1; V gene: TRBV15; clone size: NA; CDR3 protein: CATSRGLAGYNEQFF; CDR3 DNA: TGTGCCACCAGCAGAGGACTAGCGGGCTACAATGAGCAGTTCTTC
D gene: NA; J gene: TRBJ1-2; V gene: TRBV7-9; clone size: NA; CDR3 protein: CASSLGNSLYGYTF; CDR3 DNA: TGTGCCAGCAGCTTAGGTAACAGCCTCTATGGCTACACCTTC
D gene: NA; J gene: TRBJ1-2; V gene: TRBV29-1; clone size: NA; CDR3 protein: CSVTLSDGYTF; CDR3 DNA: TGCAGCGTTACGCTATCGGATGGCTACACCTTC
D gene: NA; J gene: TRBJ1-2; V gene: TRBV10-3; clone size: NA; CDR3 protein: CAISERGARYGYTF; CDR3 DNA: TGTGCCATCAGTGAGCGGGGGGCAAGGTATGGCTACACCTTC
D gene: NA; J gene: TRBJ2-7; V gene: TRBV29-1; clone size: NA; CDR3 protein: CSVAGRASYEQYF; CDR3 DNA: TGCAGCGTTGCGGGACGGGCCTCCTACGAGCAGTACTTC
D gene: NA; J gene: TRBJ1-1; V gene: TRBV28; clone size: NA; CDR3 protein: CASSSSGASNTEAFF; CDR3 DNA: TGTGCCAGCAGTTCCTCAGGGGCCTCGAACACTGAAGCTTTCTTT
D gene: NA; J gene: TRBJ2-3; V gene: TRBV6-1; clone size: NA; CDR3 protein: CASSEGSWGTDTQYF; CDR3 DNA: TGTGCCAGCAGTGAGGGGAGTTGGGGCACAGATACGCAGTATTTT
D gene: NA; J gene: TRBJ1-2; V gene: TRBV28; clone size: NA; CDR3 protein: CASYTRAEMNGYTF; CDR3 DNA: TGTGCCAGCTATACCCGGGCTGAGATGAATGGCTACACCTTC
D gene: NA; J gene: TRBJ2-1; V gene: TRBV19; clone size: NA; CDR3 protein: CASSILTESNEQFF; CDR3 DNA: TGTGCCAGTAGTATCCTGACAGAGAGCAATGAGCAGTTCTTC
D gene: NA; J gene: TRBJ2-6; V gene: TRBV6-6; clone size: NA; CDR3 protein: CASSWGSGANVLTF; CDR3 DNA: TGTGCCAGCAGTTGGGGTTCTGGGGCCAACGTCCTGACTTTC
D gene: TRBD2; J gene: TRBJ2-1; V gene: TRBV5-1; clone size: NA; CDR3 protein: CASSVGTSDEQFF; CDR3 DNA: TGCGCCAGCAGCGTCGGGACTAGCGATGAGCAGTTCTTC
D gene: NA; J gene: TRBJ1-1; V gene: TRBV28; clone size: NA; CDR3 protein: CASSPQIRTTEAFF; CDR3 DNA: TGTGCCAGCAGTCCGCAGATCAGGACCACTGAAGCTTTCTTT
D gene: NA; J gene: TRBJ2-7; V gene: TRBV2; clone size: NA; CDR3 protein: CASSARGRESENEQYF; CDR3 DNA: TGTGCCAGCAGTGCAAGGGGGCGGGAGTCAGAAAACGAGCAGTACTTC